This TCR beta chain was sequenced in a study of T cell clones after liver transplantation. The overall study: A pre-transplant mixed lymphocyte reaction with TCRbeta sequencing defined graft-donor-reactive clones followed in post-transplant blood. Subjects received no induction therapy and standard immunosuppression until randomization at 12-24 months post-transplant.

Per the germline V gene, CDR1 is SGDLS and CDR2 is YYNGEE. The CDR3 extends over 14 amino acids. Deletions cut 0 bases from V and 8 bases from J, with 13 bases between. Generated by immunoSEQ multiplex PCR, the TCRdb table keeps only in-frame clones and is missing some. The repertoire consists of roughly 23,000 clones, with over 85% occurring once and the leading ten covering 25%. This sequence was found in a human patient who received a liver transplant. The graft donor may have contributed some T cells. V gene TRBV9 combines with J gene TRBJ2-3; a weak D match, TRBD1 (6 bases). Sequenced here: CD8+ T cells from blood, sampled around 27 months after liver transplant. In DNA form, the CDR3 reads TGTGCCAGCAGCGTAGCAGGGGATGTGGGTACGCAGTATTTT. Residues: CASSVAGDVGTQYF.